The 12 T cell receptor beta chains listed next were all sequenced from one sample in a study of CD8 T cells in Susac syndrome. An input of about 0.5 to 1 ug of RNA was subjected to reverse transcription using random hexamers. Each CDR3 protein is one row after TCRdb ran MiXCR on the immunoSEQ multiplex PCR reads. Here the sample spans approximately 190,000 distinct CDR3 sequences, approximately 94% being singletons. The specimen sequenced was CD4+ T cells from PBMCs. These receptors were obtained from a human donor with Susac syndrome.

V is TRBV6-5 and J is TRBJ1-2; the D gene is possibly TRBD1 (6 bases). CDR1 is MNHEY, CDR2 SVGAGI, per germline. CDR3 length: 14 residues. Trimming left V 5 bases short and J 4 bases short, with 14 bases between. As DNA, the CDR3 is TGTGCCAGCAGTAACAGGGATGCGAGCTATGGCTACACCTTC. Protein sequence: CASSNRDASYGYTF.

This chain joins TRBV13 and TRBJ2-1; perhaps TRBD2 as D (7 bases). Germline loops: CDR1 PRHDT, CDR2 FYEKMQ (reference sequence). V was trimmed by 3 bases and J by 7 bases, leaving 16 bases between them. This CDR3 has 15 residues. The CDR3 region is CASSFEGGLENEQFF. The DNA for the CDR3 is TGTGCCAGCAGCTTCGAGGGGGGGCTTGAAAATGAGCAGTTCTTC. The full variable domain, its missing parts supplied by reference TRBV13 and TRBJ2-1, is AAGVIQSPRHLIKEKRETATLKCYPIPRHDTVYWYQQGPGQDPQFLISFYEKMQSDKGSIPDRFSAQQFSDYHSELNMSSLELGDSALYFCASSFEGGLENEQFFGPGTRLTVL.

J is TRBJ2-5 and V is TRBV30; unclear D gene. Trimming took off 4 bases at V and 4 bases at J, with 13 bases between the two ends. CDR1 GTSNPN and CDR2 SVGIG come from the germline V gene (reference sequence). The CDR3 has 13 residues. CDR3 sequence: CAWMAPGRETQYF. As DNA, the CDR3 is TGTGCCTGGATGGCTCCCGGGCGAGAGACCCAGTACTTC. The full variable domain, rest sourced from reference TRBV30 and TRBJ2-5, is SQTIHQWPATLVQPVGSPLSLECTVEGTSNPNLYWYRQAAGRGLQLLFYSVGIGQISSEVPQNLSASRPQDRQFILSSKKLLLSDSGFYLCAWMAPGRETQYFGPGTRLLVL.

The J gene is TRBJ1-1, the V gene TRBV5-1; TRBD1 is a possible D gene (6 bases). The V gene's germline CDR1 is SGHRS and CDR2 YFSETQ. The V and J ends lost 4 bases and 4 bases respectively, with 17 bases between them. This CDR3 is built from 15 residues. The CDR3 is CASSLSARGRTEAFF. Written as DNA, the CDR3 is TGCGCCAGCAGCCTTTCGGCCAGGGGTCGCACTGAAGCTTTCTTT.

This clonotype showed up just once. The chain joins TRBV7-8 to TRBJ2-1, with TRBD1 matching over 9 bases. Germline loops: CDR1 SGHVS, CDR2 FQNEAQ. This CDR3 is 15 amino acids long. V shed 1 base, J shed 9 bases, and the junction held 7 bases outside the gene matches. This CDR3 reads CASSLVNRGRGEQFF. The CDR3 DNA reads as TGTGCCAGCAGCTTAGTCAACAGGGGGCGGGGTGAGCAGTTCTTC.

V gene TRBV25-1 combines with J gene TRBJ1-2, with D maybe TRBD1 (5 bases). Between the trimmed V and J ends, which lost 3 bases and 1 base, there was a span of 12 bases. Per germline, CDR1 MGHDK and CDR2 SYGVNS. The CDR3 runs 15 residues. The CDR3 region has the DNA TGTGCCAGCAGTGACCCCGGGACCGATAACTATGGCTACACCTTC. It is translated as CASSDPGTDNYGYTF.

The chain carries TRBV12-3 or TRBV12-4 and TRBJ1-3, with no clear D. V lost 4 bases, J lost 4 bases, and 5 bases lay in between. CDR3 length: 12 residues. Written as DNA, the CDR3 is TGTGCCAGCAGTTGGGTCGGAAACACCATATATTTT. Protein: CASSWVGNTIYF.

In nucleotides, the CDR3 is TGTGCCAGCAGCTTGGCTGGCGGACCTAACAATGAGCAGTTCTTC. It specifies CASSLAGGPNNEQFF. The chain recombines TRBV5-6 with TRBJ2-1; no definite D call. The germline gives CDR1 SGHDT, CDR2 YYEEEE. CDR3 length equals 15 residues. Trimming stripped 0 bases from V and 5 bases from J, with 12 bases between.

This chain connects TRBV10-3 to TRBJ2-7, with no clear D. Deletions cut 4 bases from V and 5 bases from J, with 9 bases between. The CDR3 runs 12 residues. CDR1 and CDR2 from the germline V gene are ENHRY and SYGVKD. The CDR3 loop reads CAISVQLHEQYF. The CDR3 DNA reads TGTGCCATCAGTGTTCAATTACACGAGCAGTACTTC.

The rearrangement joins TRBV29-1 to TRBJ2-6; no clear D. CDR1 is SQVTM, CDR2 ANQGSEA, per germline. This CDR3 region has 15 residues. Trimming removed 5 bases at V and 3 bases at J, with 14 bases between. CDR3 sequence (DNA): TGCAGCGTTAGCACACCGGGTGGTGGGGCCAACGTCCTGACTTTC. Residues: CSVSTPGGGANVLTF.

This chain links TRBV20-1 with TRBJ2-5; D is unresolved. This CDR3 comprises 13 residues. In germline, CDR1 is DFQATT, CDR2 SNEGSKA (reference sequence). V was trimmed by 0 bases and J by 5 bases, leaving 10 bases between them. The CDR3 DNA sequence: TGCAGTGCTAGAGATTGGGCCCGTGAGACCCAGTACTTC. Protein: CSARDWARETQYF.

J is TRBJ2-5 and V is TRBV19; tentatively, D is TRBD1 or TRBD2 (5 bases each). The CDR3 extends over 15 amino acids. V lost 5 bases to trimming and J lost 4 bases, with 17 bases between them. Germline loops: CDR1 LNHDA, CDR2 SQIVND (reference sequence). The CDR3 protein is CASSPLPGAGETQYF. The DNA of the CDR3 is TGTGCCAGTAGTCCCTTGCCCGGGGCGGGAGAGACCCAGTACTTC.